The rows below give T cell receptor beta chains drawn from one sample of a study of T cell responses to AZD1222 COVID-19 vaccine. Here immunoSEQ multiplex PCR was the method, and the copy in TCRdb shows in-frame clones only, minus some. Of 65,000 to 85,000 clones listed, 90% are singletons. The starting material was peripheral blood, obtained on day 0 of AZD1222 vaccination. Receptor source: an adult in good health. Both conserved end residues are part of each CDR3. D genes are given only for firm matches. Expanded clones are given a class, and other clones once, few, many or no size at all.

>TRBJ1-1|NA|TRBV28|NA
TGTGCCAGCAGTTTATCTCGGGCCTCCTTGGGGGCTGAAGCTTTCTTT
CASSLSRASLGAEAFF
>TRBJ2-3|TRBD2|TRBV5-1|NA
TGCGCCAGCAGCACGACTAGCACCCAGGGTACGCAGTATTTT
CASSTTSTQGTQYF
>TRBJ2-7|TRBD1|TRBV11-1|NA
TGTGCCAGCAGCCTAGCTGGACAGGGTCGGTACGAGCAGTACTTC
CASSLAGQGRYEQYF
>TRBJ1-2|TRBD1|TRBV2|NA
TGTGCCAGCAGTGCTAGACAGGGCGGTGCCTATGGCTACACCTTC
CASSARQGGAYGYTF
>TRBJ1-1|NA|TRBV5-4|NA
TGTGCCAGCAGCCGGAGGAACACTGAAGCTTTCTTT
CASSRRNTEAFF
>TRBJ1-5|TRBD1|TRBV2|few
TGTGCCAGCAGTGGGCAGGGGGCTTTTCAGCCCCAGCATTTT
CASSGQGAFQPQHF
>TRBJ1-1|NA|TRBV14|NA
TGTGCCAGCAGCCAAGATCGAGGGACTGAAGCTTTCTTT
CASSQDRGTEAFF
>TRBJ1-1|NA|TRBV10-1|NA
TGCGCCAGCGAAACCCGGACTGAAGCTTTCTTT
CASETRTEAFF
>TRBJ2-1|NA|TRBV5-6|NA
TGTGCCAGCAGCAGGGGGACTTCCCTCTACAATGAGCAGTTCTTC
CASSRGTSLYNEQFF
>TRBJ1-1|TRBD1|TRBV6-2/TRBV6-3|NA
TGTGCCAGCAGTTACTCGACAGGGAAAACTGAAGCTTTCTTT
CASSYSTGKTEAFF
>TRBJ1-2|NA|TRBV19|few
TGTGCCAGTAGTATAGAAGGGACGGGGAACTATGGCTACACCTTC
CASSIEGTGNYGYTF
>TRBJ1-2|TRBD1|TRBV11-2|NA
TGTGCCAGCAGGCGGACAGGGCAAAACTATGGCTACACCTTC
CASRRTGQNYGYTF
>TRBJ2-7|NA|TRBV18|NA
TGTGCCAGCTCACCGTCGGCGGGCGCCAGGGACGAGCAGTACTTC
CASSPSAGARDEQYF
>TRBJ2-2|TRBD1|TRBV7-3|once
TGTGCCAGCAGCTTAACCCCACAGGGGCCGAACACCGGGGAGCTGTTTTTT
CASSLTPQGPNTGELFF
>TRBJ2-7|NA|TRBV5-1|NA
TGCGCCAGCAGCACCCGGGACAACTCCTACGAGCAGTACTTC
CASSTRDNSYEQYF
>TRBJ1-4|NA|TRBV7-9|NA
TGTGCCAGCACCTCTGGGGCACAGCCTAATGAAAAACTGTTTTTT
CASTSGAQPNEKLFF
>TRBJ2-3|NA|TRBV5-5|NA
TGTGCCAGCAGCTTGCCCTCCCCAGATACGCAGTATTTT
CASSLPSPDTQYF
>TRBJ1-2|NA|TRBV9|NA
TGTGCCAGCACCCCCGAGCAGGCGGACTATGGCTACACCTTC
CASTPEQADYGYTF
>TRBJ1-1|TRBD1|TRBV6-2/TRBV6-3|NA
TGTGCCAGCAGCCGCACCCCACAGGGGTACACTGAAGCTTTCTTT
CASSRTPQGYTEAFF
>TRBJ1-4|TRBD1|TRBV5-1|NA
TGCGCCAGCAGCTTGGCCACAGGGGCTGCTAATGAAAAACTGTTTTTT
CASSLATGAANEKLFF
>TRBJ1-3|NA|TRBV4-2|NA
TGTGCCAGCAGCCCAACCCGGACAGATGGAAACACCATATATTTT
CASSPTRTDGNTIYF
>TRBJ1-4|NA|TRBV5-4|NA
TGTGCCAGCAGCTTTGGATGGAGGGAGGGAGAAAAACTGTTTTTT
CASSFGWREGEKLFF
>TRBJ1-1|TRBD1|TRBV7-2|NA
TGTGCCAGCACACTGACAGGGACGACGGGGACTGAAGCTTTCTTT
CASTLTGTTGTEAFF
>TRBJ2-4|TRBD2|TRBV5-4|NA
TGTGCCAGCAGCTTGTTCAGGGAGGGAGAAAACATTCAGTACTTC
CASSLFREGENIQYF
>TRBJ2-7|TRBD2|TRBV5-4|NA
TGTGCCAGCAGCCTGGGGCTAGCGGGGACCACCTACGAGCAGTACTTC
CASSLGLAGTTYEQYF
>TRBJ2-2|NA|TRBV19|NA
TGTGCCAGTAACGAACAGGGCGACCCCGGGGAGCTGTTTTTT
CASNEQGDPGELFF
>TRBJ1-6|NA|TRBV7-3|NA
TGTGCCAGCAGCTTAAAAGAGATCTCCTATAATTCACCCCTCCACTTT
CASSLKEISYNSPLHF
>TRBJ2-3|NA|TRBV6-5|NA
TGTGCCAGCAAATCAGCGCGAGATACGCAGTATTTT
CASKSARDTQYF
>TRBJ2-3|TRBD2|TRBV7-6|NA
TGTGCCAGCAGCCCAGTTAGCGGGGGGCGCACAGATACGCAGTATTTT
CASSPVSGGRTDTQYF
>TRBJ2-1|TRBD2|TRBV4-2|NA
TGTGCCAGCAGCTACCTGGGAGGGGTTTACAATGAGCAGTTCTTC
CASSYLGGVYNEQFF
>TRBJ1-4|TRBD1|TRBV4-2|NA
TGTGCCAGCAGCCGTGGGACGGGGACAGGGACTGAAAAACTGTTTTTT
CASSRGTGTGTEKLFF
>TRBJ1-6|NA|TRBV25-1|NA
TGTGCCAGCAGAGAAGGGAGTGGGAATTCACCCCTCCACTTT
CASREGSGNSPLHF
>TRBJ2-5|TRBD2|TRBV7-2|NA
TGTGCCAGCAGCTTAACAATTACTAGCGGGGGGCCTCTTACCCAGTACTTC
CASSLTITSGGPLTQYF